This T cell receptor (beta chain) was recorded in a study of tumor and adjacent non-tumor tissue in lung cancer. Study details: The patients, 10 men and a handful of women, were about 31 to 76 with stage I to III disease. Each sample yielded around 4.2 million productive TCRbeta reads on average.

No cell sorting was done before RNA was extracted from the tissue. Findings and caveats of the study: Top 100 clones took a larger repertoire share in normal lung. TCR diversity was significantly greater in tumor than normal lung tissue.

Turning to this clonotype: Its antigen is unknown. This sequence may be a read error, since a much larger clone differs from it by one base.

This CDR3 region has 17 residues. Germline V gene sequence: CDR1 MNHEY, CDR2 SVGAGI. Germline trimming cut 5 bases from V and 7 bases from J; bases unmatched to any gene: 12. Three rounds of nested PCR, following a modified ARM-PCR protocol, produced the TCRbeta library. MiXCR, run by TCRdb on the multiplex PCR reads, gives a single entry per CDR3 protein. The table shows under 150,000 distinct CDR3 sequences, with around 61% occurring only once. This receptor was obtained from a man aged 55 to 70 with small cell lung cancer. Material: lung tumor tissue. The chain carries TRBV6-5 and TRBJ2-4; TRBD2 matches at 12 bases. The CDR3 nucleotides read TGTGCCAGCAGTAGGCTCGGACTAGCGGGAATCGGGAACATTCAGTACTTC. Protein: CASSRLGLAGIGNIQYF.